This T cell receptor (beta chain) was sequenced in a study of OX40 agonist ivuxolimab in advanced cancers. About the study: Six ivuxolimab dose levels, 0.01 to 10 mg/kg, were given intravenously every 2 weeks. Checkpoint inhibitors had been given previously to about 38% of patients.

The table came from immunoSEQ multiplex PCR; TCRdb's copy has only in-frame clones and leaves some out. Among tens of thousands of clones listed, about 85% were seen once. This CDR3 is 14 amino acids long. CDR1 is SGHAT and CDR2 is FQNNGV in the germline V gene. As regards this clone: An end of the junction does not agree with germline; a read error may underlie this.

The sequencing here drew on CD4+ or CD8+ T cells sorted from blood, taken in a trial of the OX40 agonist ivuxolimab. This TCR came from an adult with an advanced solid tumor such as melanoma, head and neck, liver or kidney cancer. The chain has TRBV11-2 and TRBJ2-7; 8 positions agree with TRBD1. The CDR3 spells CANSSRQGMDEQYF. CDR3 DNA sequence: TGTGCCAACAGCTCACGACAGGGGATGGACGAGCAGTACTTC.